This T cell receptor (beta chain) stems from a study of cytomegalovirus exposure and HLA in healthy donors. The PCR contained 60 Vbeta and 13 Jbeta primers. TCRdb's copy holds only in-frame clones and misses some; the assay was immunoSEQ multiplex PCR. The table records some 140,000 clones, roughly 83% of them present only once. The study, taken as a whole, reports: The CMV antigen specificity of a few CMV-associated chains was confirmed through in vitro analysis. Later on, an analysis tied around 17,000 TCR beta sequences to HLA alleles at 0.05 false discovery rate.

The CDR3 runs to 19 residues. Germline CDR1 reads SGHTA; CDR2 reads FQGNSA. After removal of 5 bases from V and 4 bases from J, the junction contained 18 bases not matched to a gene. A word on this clone: Antigen specificity is unknown.

Likely unrecorded immune exposures existed in these nominally healthy donors. Sequenced: PBMCs. This chain joins TRBV7-2 and TRBJ2-7; 12 bases are a match to TRBD2. The TCR was taken from a man aged 25 to 45 in good health and CMV-seropositive. The CDR3 coding sequence is TGTGCCAGCAGCCGTGCATCCCCTCCTAGCGGGAGGGCCCTTTACGAGCAGTACTTC. It specifies CASSRASPPSGRALYEQYF. Full variable domain (outside the CDR3, taken from reference TRBV7-2 and TRBJ2-7): GAGVSQSPSNKVTEKGKDVELRCDPISGHTALYWYRQSLGQGLEFLIYFQGNSAPDKSGLPSDRFSAERTGGSVSTLTIQRTQQEDSAVYLCASSRASPPSGRALYEQYFGPGTRLTVT.